The 2 T cell receptor beta chains below were found in one sample sequenced in a study of CD8+ T cells in alopecia areata. Sorting of pooled cutaneous lymph node cells used CD4, CD8alpha, NKG2D, NKG2ACE and other markers. Sequencing templates came from extracted RNA that was reverse transcribed into cDNA. Using immunoSEQ multiplex PCR, the repertoire was profiled, and TCRdb retains in-frame clones only, with some absent. The repertoire consists of about 270,000 clones, none detected only once. Sequencing input: CD4+ T cells sorted from a lymph node. These receptor sequences come from a C3H/HeJ mouse with alopecia areata. The strain is characterized by the MHC haplotype H2-k.

In this sample, this clone turned up a few times. Mouse gene names apply. The CDR3 end is not reached by the read, which stops 4 residues before it; the germline J gene fills it in. V is TRBV19 and J is TRBJ2-5, with 7 bases that match TRBD1. The germline CDR1 and CDR2 sequences are FNHDT and SITEND (reference sequence). The CDR3 totals 13 residues. CDR3 bases read: TGTGCCAGCAGTACGACAGGGCTAGAC. Residues: CASSTTGLD. The full CDR3 protein is CASSTTGLDTQYF.

This clone was seen a few times. Gene names denote mouse genes. The read stops 4 residues short of the end of the CDR3; the missing end is completed from the germline J gene. The V gene is TRBV1, the J gene TRBJ2-2; perhaps TRBD1 as D (5 bases). From germline, CDR1 is NSQYPW and CDR2 LRSPGD (reference sequence). V shed 7 bases and J shed 3 bases, with 15 bases lying between them. This CDR3 region has 15 residues. The sequenced CDR3 bases are TGCACCTGCAATCGTCAGGGAGGAGACACCGGG. This translates into CTCNRQGGDTG. The CDR3 in its entirety is CTCNRQGGDTGQLYF.